This T cell receptor (beta chain) was captured in a study of blood T cell repertoires in COVID-19. About the research overall: Acute and convalescent COVID-19 samples came from the United States, Italy and Spain. Sample material is recorded as cDNA or gDNA derived from T cells, B-cell-depleted T cells, or PBMCs.

In the original processing: Reference gene primer amplification gave nucleated cell count estimates. Sequencing was performed with immunoSEQ multiplex PCR; in TCRdb, only in-frame clones are kept and a portion is missing. V and J calls and clone size follow that table, whereas D and trimming were derived from the DNA. The sample consists of 60,000 to 85,000 clones, around 88% of them appearing once. The TCR sequence derives from a woman older than 75 with active or convalescent COVID-19. Sequencing was performed on peripheral blood.

The CDR3 region is CASSLYNYGYTF. CDR3 coding DNA: TGTGCCAGCAGTTTATATAACTATGGCTACACCTTC. This chain links TRBV12-3 or TRBV12-4 with TRBJ1-2; D not certain. CDR3 length: 12 amino acids. The V gene lost 2 bases and the J gene lost 1 base, with 2 bases spanning the gap.